The present T cell receptor (beta chain) was sequenced within a study of cytomegalovirus exposure and HLA in healthy donors. V gave up 4 bases and J gave up 7 bases; unmatched junction bases: 7. The germline gives CDR1 MNHEY, CDR2 SVGAGI. This CDR3 region has 14 residues. The PCR ran on 60 Vbeta and 13 Jbeta primers. The protocol was immunoSEQ multiplex PCR, while the TCRdb copy is restricted to in-frame clones and leaves out a portion. The sample lists some 150,000 clones, over 75% seen once, with roughly 0.69% in the top ten. The source material was PBMCs. The chain combines TRBV6-5 with TRBJ2-1, with 7 positions matching TRBD2. The origin of this receptor is a male donor in good health and CMV-seronegative. CDR3 DNA sequence: TGTGCCAGCAGTTCGTGGACTAGTCAAAATGAGCAGTTCTTC. It yields the protein CASSSWTSQNEQFF.